The 29 T cell receptor beta chains reported below all come from one sample, sequenced in a study of control samples from healthy donors and cancer patients. The protocol was immunoSEQ multiplex PCR, while the TCRdb copy is restricted to in-frame clones and leaves out a portion. This sample has 150,000 to 200,000 clones, with around 87% found just once. Material for sequencing was blood. The receptors were sampled from a woman between 45 and 60 years old in good health.

The chain recombines TRBV5-4 with TRBJ1-3, with D possibly being TRBD1 (6 bases). Per the germline V gene, CDR1 is SGHNT and CDR2 is YYREEE (reference sequence). V was shortened by 2 bases and J by 4 bases, with 13 bases between the two germline ends. The CDR3 is 15 residues long. The CDR3 nucleotides read TGTGCCAGCAGCTTACAGGGAGGATGGGGAAACACCATATATTTT. Translating gives CASSLQGGWGNTIYF.

The chain combines TRBV18 with TRBJ2-7; D gene ambiguous. Trimming left V 2 bases short and J 4 bases short, with 3 bases between. The CDR3 runs to 11 residues. Germline V gives CDR1 KGHSH, CDR2 LQKENI. The CDR3: CASSPGYEQYF. CDR3 DNA: TGTGCCAGCTCACCAGGATACGAGCAGTACTTC.

The chain joins TRBV6-5 to TRBJ1-2, with D perhaps TRBD1 (5 bases). The V gene lost 0 bases and the J gene lost 8 bases, with 16 bases spanning the gap. Germline values: CDR1 MNHEY, CDR2 SVGAGI. CDR3 size: 15 residues. For the CDR3, the DNA is TGTGCCAGCAGTTACTCGCGGGGGAATTGGCCAGGCTACACCTTC. Protein sequence: CASSYSRGNWPGYTF.

The gene calls are TRBV19 and TRBJ2-3, with TRBD2 identical over 8 bases. The CDR3 is made up of 14 amino acids. The germline gives CDR1 LNHDA, CDR2 SQIVND (reference sequence). V lost 7 bases to trimming and J lost 2 bases; unmatched junction nucleotides: 5. The CDR3 region has the DNA TGTGCCAGTACGGAGCGGGGGCACACAGATACGCAGTATTTT. Amino acid sequence: CASTERGHTDTQYF. Full variable domain (remainder filled in from reference TRBV19 and TRBJ2-3): DGGITQSPKYLFRKEGQNVTLSCEQNLNHDAMYWYRQDPGQGLRLIYYSQIVNDFQKGDIAEGYSVSREKKESFPLTVTSAQKNPTAFYLCASTERGHTDTQYFGPGTRLTVL.

This sequence joins TRBV9 and TRBJ1-5, with unresolved D. The germline CDR1 and CDR2 sequences are SGDLS and YYNGEE. With 4 bases removed from V and 0 bases from J, the gap between germline ends came to 5 bases. CDR3 length: 13 amino acids. The DNA of the CDR3 is TGTGCCAGCAGCCTATATAGCAATCAGCCCCAGCATTTT. Protein sequence: CASSLYSNQPQHF.

J is TRBJ2-2 and V is TRBV3-1 (or the pseudogene TRBV3-2); D is possibly TRBD2 (5 bases). From germline, CDR1 is LGHDT and CDR2 YNNKEL (reference sequence). This CDR3 is 17 amino acids long. Trimming removed 4 bases from V and 1 base from J, with 16 bases in between. CDR3 nucleotide sequence: TGTGCCAGCAGCCTCCGGAGGCTTCGGGGGAACACCGGGGAGCTGTTTTTT. Its translation is CASSLRRLRGNTGELFF.

This chain uses TRBV28 with TRBJ1-5, with 7 positions matching TRBD1. The CDR3 length is 15 residues. CDR1 MDHEN and CDR2 SYDVKM come from the germline V gene. J gave up 4 bases and V 1 base, and 4 bases lay outside the gene matches. CDR3 amino acids: CASSLSGQTNQPQHF. The CDR3 nucleotides are TGTGCCAGCAGTTTATCGGGACAGACGAATCAGCCCCAGCATTTT.

The V gene is TRBV28, the J gene TRBJ1-5; 10 positions agree with TRBD1. Germline values: CDR1 MDHEN, CDR2 SYDVKM. This CDR3 has 16 residues. Trimming took 1 base from V and 6 from J; bases not matched to a gene: 6. CDR3 loop: CASSLSSGTGVQPQHF. The DNA for the CDR3 is TGTGCCAGCAGTTTATCCTCCGGGACAGGGGTTCAGCCCCAGCATTTT.

The chain employs TRBV12-3 or TRBV12-4 and TRBJ1-4; D not certain. This CDR3 spans 13 amino acids. V was clipped by 6 bases and J by 8 bases, with 13 bases between them. CDR3 loop: CASRSDSGEKLFF. The CDR3 DNA reads TGTGCCAGCAGGTCCGATTCCGGAGAAAAACTGTTTTTT.

J is TRBJ1-5 and V is TRBV6-5; D not resolved. The CDR3 totals 13 residues. V lost 7 bases and J lost 0, with 7 bases in between. Per germline, CDR1 MNHEY and CDR2 SVGAGI. The CDR3 here is CASIEVSNQPQHF. CDR3 nucleotides: TGTGCCAGCATCGAGGTTAGCAATCAGCCCCAGCATTTT.

The chain combines TRBV3-1 (or the pseudogene TRBV3-2) with TRBJ2-1, with 13 bases matching TRBD2. CDR1 is LGHDT and CDR2 is YNNKEL in the germline V gene (reference sequence). The V and J ends lost 8 bases and 3 bases, in that order; junction bases with no gene match: 10. This CDR3 contains 17 residues. The CDR3 nucleotides are TGTGCCAGCGGTAGAAGACTAGCGGGGGGCCGCTACAATGAGCAGTTCTTC. Its translation is CASGRRLAGGRYNEQFF.

The gene calls are TRBV4-1 and TRBJ1-4; D remains unclear. The CDR3 runs to 16 residues. V was clipped by 4 bases and J by 6 bases, with 18 bases between them. The germline V gene encodes CDR1 MGHRA and CDR2 YSYEKL. The CDR3 nucleotides read TGCGCCAGCAGCCTAGGAGACGGGCCCAAAGATGAAAAACTGTTTTTT. Translating it yields CASSLGDGPKDEKLFF.

The rearrangement links TRBV7-9 to TRBJ2-2; possible D gene TRBD1, 5 bases. The V and J ends lost 6 bases and 7 bases respectively, with 18 bases between them. Germline CDR1 and CDR2: SEHNR and FQNEAQ (reference sequence). CDR3 length equals 15 residues. This CDR3 is CASSSGRSQGGELFF. The DNA for the CDR3 is TGTGCCAGCAGTTCTGGGCGCTCCCAGGGCGGGGAGCTGTTTTTT.

The CDR3 sequence is CASSRTGGGGYTF. CDR3 nucleotide sequence: TGTGCCAGCAGTCGGACAGGGGGCGGTGGCTACACCTTC. The chain is built from TRBV6-2 or TRBV6-3 and TRBJ1-2; 11 bases are a match to TRBD1. V shed 5 bases and J 7 bases; nucleotides not matched to a gene: 3. The CDR3 loop spans 13 amino acids. Germline CDR1 is MNHEY and CDR2 is SVGEGT.

The genes are TRBV5-6 and TRBJ1-4; 8 bases are shared with TRBD1. Per the germline V gene, CDR1 is SGHDT and CDR2 is YYEEEE. The CDR3 runs to 14 residues. J was trimmed by 8 bases and V by 4 bases; bases with no gene match: 7. This CDR3 reads CASSRDRGAEKLFF. CDR3 nucleotides: TGTGCCAGCAGCCGTGACAGGGGAGCGGAAAAACTGTTTTTT.

The chain is built from TRBV28 and TRBJ2-7, with D uncertain. CDR3 length equals 11 residues. Germline CDR1 and CDR2: MDHEN and SYDVKM. Trimming pared 3 bases from V and 5 bases from J, leaving 5 bases between. CDR3 sequence: CASSLSDEQYF. CDR3 nucleotide sequence: TGTGCCAGCAGTTTGTCGGACGAGCAGTACTTC.

Notes on this clone: The same CDR3 can be traced to other DNA sequences in this sample. CDR3 amino acids: CASSLLGGWGYTF. The CDR3 DNA sequence: TGTGCCAGCAGTTTACTCGGGGGTTGGGGCTACACCTTC. J is TRBJ1-2 and V is TRBV28; tentative D call: TRBD1 (5 bases). V dropped 2 bases and J dropped 8 bases, with 12 bases sitting between them. The CDR3 contains 13 residues. CDR1 is MDHEN and CDR2 is SYDVKM in the germline V gene.

V usage is TRBV6-1 and J usage is TRBJ1-5; D unclear. Germline V gives CDR1 MNHNS, CDR2 SASEGT. The length of the CDR3 is 13 residues. V was clipped by 2 bases and J by 0 bases, with 2 bases between them. CDR3 sequence (DNA): TGTGCCAGCAGTGAAAGTAGCAATCAGCCCCAGCATTTT. This sequence encodes CASSESSNQPQHF.

This clone was seen a single time. The V and J genes are TRBV19 and TRBJ2-5; perhaps TRBD2 as D (5 bases). CDR3 length: 17 amino acids. From germline, CDR1 is LNHDA and CDR2 SQIVND (reference sequence). Trimming left V 1 base short and J 2 bases short, with 17 bases between. The CDR3 reads CASSIGVGKGSQETQYF. CDR3 nucleotide sequence: TGTGCCAGTAGTATAGGGGTCGGGAAGGGAAGTCAAGAGACCCAGTACTTC.

This chain connects TRBV19 to TRBJ2-3; D possibly corresponds to TRBD1 (5 bases). Deletions cut 4 bases from V and 2 bases from J, with 10 bases between. The CDR3 runs to 14 residues. Germline V CDR1 and CDR2: LNHDA, SQIVND (reference sequence). The CDR3 here is CASSRSRDTDTQYF. As DNA, the CDR3 is TGTGCCAGTAGTAGGTCCAGGGACACAGATACGCAGTATTTT.

The chain combines TRBV11-3 with TRBJ2-2; weak D call: TRBD1 (6 bases). V dropped 2 bases and J dropped 1 base, with 14 bases sitting between them. The germline V gene has CDR1 SGHNT and CDR2 YENEEA. The CDR3 runs 17 residues. The CDR3 DNA sequence: TGTGCCAGCAGCTTATCCTTTTGGACAGAGAACACCGGGGAGCTGTTTTTT. Protein sequence: CASSLSFWTENTGELFF.

The chain is built from TRBV2 and TRBJ2-5; 9 bases are shared with TRBD2. This CDR3 comprises 14 residues. V shed 4 bases, J shed 6 bases, and the junction held 6 bases outside the gene matches. Germline values: CDR1 SNHLY, CDR2 FYNNEI. In DNA form, the CDR3 reads TGTGCCAGCAGTGGGAGCGGGGGGCGGAAGACCCAGTACTTC. It specifies CASSGSGGRKTQYF.

This clone was seen a few times. CDR3 in DNA: TGTGCCAGCAGCGAAGCTAACAGGGGGCTAGAGACCCAGTACTTC. It encodes CASSEANRGLETQYF. The V gene is TRBV5-4, the J gene TRBJ2-5, with 9 bases aligning to TRBD1. Per germline, CDR1 SGHNT and CDR2 YYREEE (reference sequence). The trim removed 4 bases at V and 4 bases at J, leaving 8 bases unmatched. The CDR3 is made up of 15 amino acids.

V usage is TRBV19 and J usage is TRBJ1-1; possible D gene TRBD1, 6 bases. Germline CDR1 and CDR2: LNHDA and SQIVND (reference sequence). CDR3 length: 13 amino acids. V lost 7 bases to trimming and J lost 1 base, with 10 bases between them. The chain's CDR3 is CASKGQTNTEAFF. CDR3 bases: TGTGCCAGTAAAGGACAGACGAACACTGAAGCTTTCTTT.

V usage is TRBV10-3 and J usage is TRBJ1-1, with a weak D call TRBD1 (5 bases). CDR3 length: 13 amino acids. The V end lost 6 bases, the J end lost 4 bases, and 12 bases lay between the germline ends. CDR1 ENHRY and CDR2 SYGVKD come from the germline V gene. The CDR3 DNA reads TGTGCCATCAGGGATCCAGGGATCACTGAAGCTTTCTTT. It is translated as CAIRDPGITEAFF.

The chain has TRBV5-1 and TRBJ2-1, with D perhaps matching TRBD2 (6 bases). CDR1 and CDR2 (germline): SGHRS, YFSETQ. V lost 7 bases and J 4 bases, leaving 9 bases between the germline ends. The length of the CDR3 is 12 residues. The CDR3 bases are TGCGCCAGCGGCCGGGGGTACAATGAGCAGTTCTTC. It yields the protein CASGRGYNEQFF. Based on the CDR3 plus reference TRBV5-1 and TRBJ2-1, the full variable domain is KAGVTQTPRYLIKTRGQQVTLSCSPISGHRSVSWYQQTPGQGLQFLFEYFSETQRNKGNFPGRFSGRQFSNSRSEMNVSTLELGDSALYLCASGRGYNEQFFGPGTRLTVL.

This rearrangement joins TRBV3-1 (or the pseudogene TRBV3-2) to TRBJ2-7; D ambiguous. This CDR3 contains 12 residues. The V gene lost 2 bases and the J gene lost 3 bases, with 5 bases spanning the gap. From germline, CDR1 is LGHDT and CDR2 YNNKEL (reference sequence). CDR3 sequence (DNA): TGTGCCAGCAGCCAAATTAACTACGAGCAGTACTTC. Translation: CASSQINYEQYF.

The V gene is TRBV4-3, the J gene TRBJ1-5, with 8 bases identical to TRBD1. After removal of 0 bases from V and 6 bases from J, the junction contained 10 bases not matched to a gene. Germline values: CDR1 LGHNA, CDR2 YSLEER. This CDR3 spans 17 amino acids. CDR3 coding DNA: TGCGCCAGCAGCCAAGATTTGGACAGGGCCTATGGTCAGCCCCAGCATTTT. It yields the protein CASSQDLDRAYGQPQHF.

V and J are TRBV30 and TRBJ1-2; a weak D match, TRBD1 (5 bases). Germline-derived CDR1 and CDR2 are GTSNPN and SVGIG (reference sequence). V lost 3 bases and J lost 5, with 13 bases in between. The CDR3 length is 13 residues. The CDR3 coding sequence is TGTGCCTGGAGCGGGACGTCAAAATATGGCTACACCTTC. Translation: CAWSGTSKYGYTF.